This entry lists 5 T cell receptor beta chains sequenced from one sample in a study of blood T cell repertoires in COVID-19. Sequenced by immunoSEQ multiplex PCR; TCRdb stores in-frame clones only, minus some. The data hold about 270,000 clones, with approximately 86% observed a single time. Sequenced sample: PBMCs or T cells enriched from blood (not recorded which). All receptors come from a woman aged 18-29 years who had recovered from COVID-19.

The V call is TRBV30, the J call TRBJ2-2; D is uncertain. Trimming shortened V by 0 bases and J by 3 bases, and 8 bases separated the two germline ends. Germline CDR1 GTSNPN, CDR2 SVGIG (reference sequence). The CDR3 has 14 amino acids. Here the CDR3 DNA reads TGTGCCTGGAGTGTACGGGTGGACACCGGGGAGCTGTTTTTT. Amino acid sequence: CAWSVRVDTGELFF.

The chain couples TRBV18 to TRBJ2-5; TRBD1 might be the D (6 bases). This CDR3 contains 17 residues. Trimming pared 0 bases from V and 7 bases from J, leaving 21 bases between. The germline gives CDR1 KGHSH, CDR2 LQKENI. This CDR3 is CASSPPTTGGPEGTQYF. The CDR3 coding sequence is TGTGCCAGCTCACCACCTACTACTGGGGGCCCCGAGGGGACCCAGTACTTC.

The V and J genes are TRBV18 and TRBJ2-1; TRBD1 might be the D (5 bases). From germline, CDR1 is KGHSH and CDR2 LQKENI. The CDR3 covers 15 residues. The germline V and J ends were trimmed by 3 bases and 3 bases, with 12 bases remaining between them. CDR3 DNA: TGTGCCAGCTCACCGCGCAGGGCCTTCTACAATGAGCAGTTCTTC. Translated, it gives CASSPRRAFYNEQFF.

The chain uses TRBV7-8 and TRBJ1-6, with D perhaps TRBD1 (5 bases). V was pared by 2 bases and J by 0 bases, with 17 bases between. CDR3 length: 19 amino acids. Germline loops: CDR1 SGHVS, CDR2 FQNEAQ. The CDR3 is CASSLRTSGGSSYNSPLHF. The CDR3, as DNA: TGTGCCAGCAGCTTAAGAACGAGCGGGGGAAGCTCCTATAATTCACCCCTCCACTTT. The full variable domain, rest sourced from reference TRBV7-8 and TRBJ1-6, is GAGVSQSPRYKVAKRGQDVALRCDPISGHVSLFWYQQALGQGPEFLTYFQNEAQLDKSGLPSDRFFAERPEGSVSTLKIQRTQQEDSAVYLCASSLRTSGGSSYNSPLHFGNGTRLTVT.

J is TRBJ1-2 and V is TRBV12-3 or TRBV12-4; D remains ambiguous. The CDR3 loop spans 12 amino acids. Trimming stripped 3 bases from V and 8 bases from J, with 10 bases between. CDR3 sequence (DNA): TGTGCCAGCAGTTTCGGGGTCTGGGGCTACACCTTC. Encoded protein: CASSFGVWGYTF.